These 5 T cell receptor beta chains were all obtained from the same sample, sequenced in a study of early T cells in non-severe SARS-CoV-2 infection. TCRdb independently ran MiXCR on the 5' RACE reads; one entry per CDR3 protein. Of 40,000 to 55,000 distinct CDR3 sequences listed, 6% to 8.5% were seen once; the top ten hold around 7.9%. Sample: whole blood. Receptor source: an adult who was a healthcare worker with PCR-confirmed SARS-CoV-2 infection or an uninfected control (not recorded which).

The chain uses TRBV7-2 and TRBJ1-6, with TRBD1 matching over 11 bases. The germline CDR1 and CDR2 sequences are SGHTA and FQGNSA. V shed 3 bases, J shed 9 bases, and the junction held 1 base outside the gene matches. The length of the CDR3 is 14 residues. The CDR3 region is CASSLGTGGSPLHF. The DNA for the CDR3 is TGTGCCAGCAGCTTGGGGACAGGGGGTTCACCCCTCCACTTT.

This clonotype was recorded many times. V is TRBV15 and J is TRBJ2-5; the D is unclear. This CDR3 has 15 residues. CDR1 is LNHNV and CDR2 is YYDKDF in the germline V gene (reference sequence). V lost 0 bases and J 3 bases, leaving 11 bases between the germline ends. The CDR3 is CATSRDLRSKETQYF. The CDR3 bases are TGTGCCACCAGCAGAGATTTACGGAGCAAAGAGACCCAGTACTTC.

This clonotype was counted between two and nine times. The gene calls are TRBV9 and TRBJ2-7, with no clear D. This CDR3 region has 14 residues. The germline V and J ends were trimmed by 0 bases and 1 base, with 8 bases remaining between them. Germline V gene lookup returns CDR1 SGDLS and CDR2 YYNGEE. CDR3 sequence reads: CASSVASGSYEQYF. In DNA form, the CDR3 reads TGTGCCAGCAGCGTAGCGTCAGGTTCCTACGAGCAGTACTTC.

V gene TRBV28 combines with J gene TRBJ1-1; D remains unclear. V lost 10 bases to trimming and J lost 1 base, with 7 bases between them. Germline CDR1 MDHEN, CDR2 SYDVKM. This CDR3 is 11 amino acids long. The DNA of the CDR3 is TGTGCCATCGGAGGGAACACTGAAGCTTTCTTT. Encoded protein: CAIGGNTEAFF.

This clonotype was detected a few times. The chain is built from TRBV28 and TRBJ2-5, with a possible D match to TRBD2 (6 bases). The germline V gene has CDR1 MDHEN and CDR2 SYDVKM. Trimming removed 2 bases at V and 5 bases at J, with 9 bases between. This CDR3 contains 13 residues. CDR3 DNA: TGTGCCAGCAGTTTAAACGGAGGGGAGACCCAGTACTTC. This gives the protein CASSLNGGETQYF.